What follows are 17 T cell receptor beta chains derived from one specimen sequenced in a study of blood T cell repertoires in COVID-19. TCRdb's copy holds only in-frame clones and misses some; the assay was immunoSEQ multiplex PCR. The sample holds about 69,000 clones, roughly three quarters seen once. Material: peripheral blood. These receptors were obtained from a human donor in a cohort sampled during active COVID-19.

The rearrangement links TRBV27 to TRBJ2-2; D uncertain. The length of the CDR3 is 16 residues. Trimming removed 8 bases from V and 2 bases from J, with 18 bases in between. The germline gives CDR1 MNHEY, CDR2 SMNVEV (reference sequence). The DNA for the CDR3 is TGTGCCAGCTCCGTTCTCGCCCGTCTAAACACCGGGGAGCTGTTTTTT. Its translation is CASSVLARLNTGELFF.

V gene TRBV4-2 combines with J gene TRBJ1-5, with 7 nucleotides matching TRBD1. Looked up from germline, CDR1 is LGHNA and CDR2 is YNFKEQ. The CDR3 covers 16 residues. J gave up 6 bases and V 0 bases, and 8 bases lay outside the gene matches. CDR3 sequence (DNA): TGTGCCAGCAGCCAAGATAAACAGGGGCGGGTTCAGCCCCAGCATTTT. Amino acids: CASSQDKQGRVQPQHF.

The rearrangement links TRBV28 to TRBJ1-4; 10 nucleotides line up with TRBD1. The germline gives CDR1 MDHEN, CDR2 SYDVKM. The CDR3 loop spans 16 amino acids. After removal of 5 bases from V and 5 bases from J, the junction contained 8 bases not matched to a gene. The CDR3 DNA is TGTGCCAGCAGTCCGGTACCGGGACAGGGGAATGAAAAACTGTTTTTT. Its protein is CASSPVPGQGNEKLFF.

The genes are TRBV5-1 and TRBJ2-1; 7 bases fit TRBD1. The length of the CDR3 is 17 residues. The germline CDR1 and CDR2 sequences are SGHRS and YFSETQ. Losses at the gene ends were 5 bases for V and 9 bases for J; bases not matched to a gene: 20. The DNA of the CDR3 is TGCGCCAGCAGTTCCCCGGGACAGAGGGCCTCTGGGGGTGAGCAGTTCTTC. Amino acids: CASSSPGQRASGGEQFF.

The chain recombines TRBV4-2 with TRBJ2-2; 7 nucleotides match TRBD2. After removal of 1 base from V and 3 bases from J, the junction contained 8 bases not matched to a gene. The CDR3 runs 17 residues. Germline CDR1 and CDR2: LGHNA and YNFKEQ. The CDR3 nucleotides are TGTGCCAGCAGCCAAGTCCCCCTAGCGGATGACACCGGGGAGCTGTTTTTT. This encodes CASSQVPLADDTGELFF.

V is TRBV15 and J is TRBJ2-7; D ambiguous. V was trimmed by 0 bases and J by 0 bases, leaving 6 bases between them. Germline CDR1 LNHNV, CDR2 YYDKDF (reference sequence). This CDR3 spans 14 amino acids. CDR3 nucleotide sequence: TGTGCCACCAGCAGAGAGGGCGTCTCCTACGAGCAGTACTTC. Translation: CATSREGVSYEQYF.

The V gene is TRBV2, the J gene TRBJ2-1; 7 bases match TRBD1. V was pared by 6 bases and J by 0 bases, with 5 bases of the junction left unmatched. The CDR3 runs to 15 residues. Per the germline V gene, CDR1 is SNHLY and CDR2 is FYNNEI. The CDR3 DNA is TGTGCCAGCAGGATAAACAGGGGCTCCTACAATGAGCAGTTCTTC. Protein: CASRINRGSYNEQFF.

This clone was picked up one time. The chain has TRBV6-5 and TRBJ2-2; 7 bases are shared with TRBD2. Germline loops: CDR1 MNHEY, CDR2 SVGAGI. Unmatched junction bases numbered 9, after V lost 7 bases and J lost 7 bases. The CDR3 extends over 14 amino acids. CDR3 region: CASTVKGGSGELFF. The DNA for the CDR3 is TGTGCCAGCACCGTGAAGGGAGGGAGCGGGGAGCTGTTTTTT.

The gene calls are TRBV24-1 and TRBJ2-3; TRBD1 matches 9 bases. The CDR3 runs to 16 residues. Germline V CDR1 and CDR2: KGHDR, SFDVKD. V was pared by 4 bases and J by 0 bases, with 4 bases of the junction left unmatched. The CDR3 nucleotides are TGTGCCACCAGTGAGACAGGGGGATTGAGCACAGATACGCAGTATTTT. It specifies CATSETGGLSTDTQYF.

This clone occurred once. CDR3 nucleotide sequence: TGTGCCAGCAGTTCCGCCTACGAGCAGTACTTC. As protein: CASSSAYEQYF. V usage is TRBV28 and J usage is TRBJ2-7; D is undetermined. Trimming removed 4 bases at V and 2 bases at J, with 3 bases between. Germline V CDR1 and CDR2: MDHEN, SYDVKM. The CDR3 has 11 residues.

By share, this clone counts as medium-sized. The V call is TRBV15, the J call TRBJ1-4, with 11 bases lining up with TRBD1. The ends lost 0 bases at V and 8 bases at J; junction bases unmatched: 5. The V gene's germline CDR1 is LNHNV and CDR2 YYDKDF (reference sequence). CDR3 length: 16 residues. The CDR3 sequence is CATSRDRTGGDEKLFF. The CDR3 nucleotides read TGTGCCACCAGCAGAGATCGGACAGGGGGCGACGAAAAACTGTTTTTT.

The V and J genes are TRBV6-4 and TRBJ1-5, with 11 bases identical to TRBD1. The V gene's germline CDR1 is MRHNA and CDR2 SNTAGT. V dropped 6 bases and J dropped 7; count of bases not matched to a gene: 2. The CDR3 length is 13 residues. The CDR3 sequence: CASSWDRGQPQHF. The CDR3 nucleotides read TGTGCCAGCAGCTGGGACAGGGGGCAGCCCCAGCATTTT.

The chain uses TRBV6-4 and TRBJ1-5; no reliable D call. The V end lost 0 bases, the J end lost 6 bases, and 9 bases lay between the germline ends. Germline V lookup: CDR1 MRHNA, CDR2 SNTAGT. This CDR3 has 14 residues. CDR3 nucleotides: TGTGCCAGCAGTGACTCGGCTTCGTCTCAGCCCCAGCATTTT. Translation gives CASSDSASSQPQHF.

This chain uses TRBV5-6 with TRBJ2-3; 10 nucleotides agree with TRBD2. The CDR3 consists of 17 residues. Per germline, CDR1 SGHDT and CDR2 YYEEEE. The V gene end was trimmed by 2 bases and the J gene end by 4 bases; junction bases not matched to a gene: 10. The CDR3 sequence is CASSFPEAGGRSDTQYF. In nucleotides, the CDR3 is TGTGCCAGCAGCTTTCCTGAAGCGGGGGGGAGGTCAGATACGCAGTATTTT.

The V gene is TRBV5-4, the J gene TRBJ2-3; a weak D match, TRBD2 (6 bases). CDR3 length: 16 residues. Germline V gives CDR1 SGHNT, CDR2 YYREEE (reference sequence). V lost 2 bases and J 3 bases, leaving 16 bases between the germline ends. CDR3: CASSFSPGGTTDTQYF. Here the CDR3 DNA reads TGTGCCAGCAGCTTTTCCCCCGGAGGGACGACAGATACGCAGTATTTT.

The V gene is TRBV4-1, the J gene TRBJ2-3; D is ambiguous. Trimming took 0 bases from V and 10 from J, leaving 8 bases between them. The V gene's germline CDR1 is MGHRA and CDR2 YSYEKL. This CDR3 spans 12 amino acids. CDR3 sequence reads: CASSQDGIAQYF. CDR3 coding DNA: TGCGCCAGCAGCCAAGACGGTATTGCGCAGTATTTT.

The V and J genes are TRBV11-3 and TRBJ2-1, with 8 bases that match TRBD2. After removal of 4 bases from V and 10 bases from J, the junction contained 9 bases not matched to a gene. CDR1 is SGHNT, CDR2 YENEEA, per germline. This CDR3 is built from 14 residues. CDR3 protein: CASSYDGGAWEQFF. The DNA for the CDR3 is TGTGCCAGCAGCTACGACGGGGGGGCTTGGGAGCAGTTCTTC.